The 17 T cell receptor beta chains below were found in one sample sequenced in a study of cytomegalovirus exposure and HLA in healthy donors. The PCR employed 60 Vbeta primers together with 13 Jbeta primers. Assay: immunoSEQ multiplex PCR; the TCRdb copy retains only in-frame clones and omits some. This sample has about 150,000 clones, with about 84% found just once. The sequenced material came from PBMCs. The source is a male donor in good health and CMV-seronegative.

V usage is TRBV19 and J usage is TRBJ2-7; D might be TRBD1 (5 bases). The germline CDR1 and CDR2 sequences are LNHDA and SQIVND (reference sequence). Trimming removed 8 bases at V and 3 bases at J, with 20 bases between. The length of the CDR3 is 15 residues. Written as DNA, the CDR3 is TGTGCCAGTCGGCGATGGGGTCAGGGATTCTACGAGCAGTACTTC. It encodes CASRRWGQGFYEQYF.

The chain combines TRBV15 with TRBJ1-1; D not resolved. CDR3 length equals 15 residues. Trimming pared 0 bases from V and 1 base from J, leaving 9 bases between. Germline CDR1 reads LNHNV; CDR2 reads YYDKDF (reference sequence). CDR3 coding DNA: TGTGCCACCAGCAGAGAGTATGCGGAGAACACTGAAGCTTTCTTT. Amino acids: CATSREYAENTEAFF. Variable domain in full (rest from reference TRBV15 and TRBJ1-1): DAMVIQNPRYQVTQFGKPVTLSCSQTLNHNVMYWYQQKSSQAPKLLFHYYDKDFNNEADTPDNFQSRRPNTSFCFLDIRSPGLGDTAMYLCATSREYAENTEAFFGQGTRLTVV.

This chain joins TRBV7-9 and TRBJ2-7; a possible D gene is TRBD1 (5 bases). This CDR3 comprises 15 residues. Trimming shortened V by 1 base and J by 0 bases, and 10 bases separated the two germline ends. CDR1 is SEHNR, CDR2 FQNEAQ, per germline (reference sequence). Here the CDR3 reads CASSLEGPASYEQYF. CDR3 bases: TGTGCCAGCAGCTTAGAGGGGCCAGCCTCCTACGAGCAGTACTTC.

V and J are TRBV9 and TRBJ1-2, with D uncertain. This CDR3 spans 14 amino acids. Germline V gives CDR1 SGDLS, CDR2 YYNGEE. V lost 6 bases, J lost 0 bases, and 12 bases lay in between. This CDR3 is CASTHSGTNYGYTF. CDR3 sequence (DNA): TGTGCCAGCACCCACTCAGGTACTAACTATGGCTACACCTTC.

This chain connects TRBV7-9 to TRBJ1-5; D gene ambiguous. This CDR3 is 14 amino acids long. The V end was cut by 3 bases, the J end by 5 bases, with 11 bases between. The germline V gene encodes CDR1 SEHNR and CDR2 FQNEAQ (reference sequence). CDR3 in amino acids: CASSFSGVDQPQHF. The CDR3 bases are TGTGCCAGCAGCTTTTCAGGTGTCGATCAGCCCCAGCATTTT.

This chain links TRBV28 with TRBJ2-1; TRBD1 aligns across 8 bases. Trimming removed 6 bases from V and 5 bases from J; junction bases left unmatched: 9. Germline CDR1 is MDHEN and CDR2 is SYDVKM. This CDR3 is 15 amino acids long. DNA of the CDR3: TGTGCCAGCAGGATCCGGGGACAGGCAGACAATGAGCAGTTCTTC. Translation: CASRIRGQADNEQFF.

This CDR3 reads CASSPYTGRQTYEQYF. The CDR3, as DNA: TGTGCCAGCAGTCCTTACACAGGGCGCCAAACCTACGAGCAGTACTTC. V usage is TRBV28 and J usage is TRBJ2-7; TRBD1 might be the D (6 bases). The CDR3 totals 16 residues. Germline CDR1 reads MDHEN; CDR2 reads SYDVKM. Trimming shortened V by 5 bases and J by 2 bases, and 19 bases separated the two germline ends.

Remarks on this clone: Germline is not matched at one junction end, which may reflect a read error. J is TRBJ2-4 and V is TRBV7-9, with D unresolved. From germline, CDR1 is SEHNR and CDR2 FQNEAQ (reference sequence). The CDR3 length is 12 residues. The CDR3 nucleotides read TGTTCCAGCATTGGCACCCAAAACATTCAGTACTTC. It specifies CSSIGTQNIQYF.

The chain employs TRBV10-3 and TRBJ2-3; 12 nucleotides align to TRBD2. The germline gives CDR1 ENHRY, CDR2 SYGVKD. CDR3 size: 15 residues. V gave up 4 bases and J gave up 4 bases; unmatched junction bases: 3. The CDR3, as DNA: TGTGCCATCAGTGGGACTAGCGGGAAGGCAGATACGCAGTATTTT. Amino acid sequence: CAISGTSGKADTQYF.

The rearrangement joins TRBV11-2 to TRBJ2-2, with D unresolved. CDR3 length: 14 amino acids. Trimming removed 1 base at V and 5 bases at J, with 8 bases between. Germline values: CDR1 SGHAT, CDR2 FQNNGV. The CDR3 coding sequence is TGTGCCAGCAGCTTAGGATTCGAGACCGGGGAGCTGTTTTTT. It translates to CASSLGFETGELFF.

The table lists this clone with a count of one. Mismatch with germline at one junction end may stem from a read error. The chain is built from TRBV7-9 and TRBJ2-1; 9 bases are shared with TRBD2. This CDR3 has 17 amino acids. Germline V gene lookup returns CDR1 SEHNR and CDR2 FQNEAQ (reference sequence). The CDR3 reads CSSSSSAGREGHNEQFF. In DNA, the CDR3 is TGTTCCAGCAGCTCCTCGGCGGGGCGGGAGGGTCATAATGAGCAGTTCTTC.

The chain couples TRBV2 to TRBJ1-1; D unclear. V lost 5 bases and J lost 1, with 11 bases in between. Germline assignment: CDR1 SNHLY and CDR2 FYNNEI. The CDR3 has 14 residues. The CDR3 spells CASSRGRANTEAFF. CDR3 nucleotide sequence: TGTGCCAGCAGTCGTGGTAGAGCGAACACTGAAGCTTTCTTT.

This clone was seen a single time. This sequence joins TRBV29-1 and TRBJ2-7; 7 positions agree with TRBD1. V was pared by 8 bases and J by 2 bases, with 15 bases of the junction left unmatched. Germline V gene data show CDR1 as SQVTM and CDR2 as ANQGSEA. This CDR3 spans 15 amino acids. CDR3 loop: CSYNYLTGAAYEQYF. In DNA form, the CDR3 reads TGCAGCTACAACTACCTCACAGGGGCCGCCTACGAGCAGTACTTC.

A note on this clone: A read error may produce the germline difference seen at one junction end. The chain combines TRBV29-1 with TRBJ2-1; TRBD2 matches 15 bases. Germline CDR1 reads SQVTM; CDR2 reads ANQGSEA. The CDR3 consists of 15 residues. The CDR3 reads CSVEGTSGGNNEQFF. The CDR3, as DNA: TGCAGCGTGGAAGGGACTAGCGGGGGGAACAATGAGCAGTTCTTC.

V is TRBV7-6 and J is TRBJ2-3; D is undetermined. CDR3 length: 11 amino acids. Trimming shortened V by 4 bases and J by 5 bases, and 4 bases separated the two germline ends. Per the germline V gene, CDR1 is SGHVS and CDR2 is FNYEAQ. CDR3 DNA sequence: TGTGCCAGCAGCTACGGAGATACGCAGTATTTT. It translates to CASSYGDTQYF.

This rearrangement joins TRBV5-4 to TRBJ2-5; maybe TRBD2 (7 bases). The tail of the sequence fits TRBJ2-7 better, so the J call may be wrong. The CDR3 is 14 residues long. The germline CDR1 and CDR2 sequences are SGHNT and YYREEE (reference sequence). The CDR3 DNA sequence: TGTGCCAGCAGCTTGGAAGGGGGGGATTACGAGCAGTACTTC. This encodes CASSLEGGDYEQYF.

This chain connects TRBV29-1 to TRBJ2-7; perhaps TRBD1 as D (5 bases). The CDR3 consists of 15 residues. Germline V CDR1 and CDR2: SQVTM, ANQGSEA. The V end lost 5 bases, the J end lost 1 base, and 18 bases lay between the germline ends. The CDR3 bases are TGCAGCGTTCTGGCAGGGCCGTTTCTATCCTACGAGCAGTACTTC. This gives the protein CSVLAGPFLSYEQYF.